The present TCR beta chain was sequenced within a study of blood T cell repertoires in COVID-19. Across the study: Whether acute or convalescent, the COVID-19 samples came from the United States, Italy and Spain.

Germline V lookup: CDR1 SGDLS, CDR2 YYNGEE. V shed 3 bases, J shed 4 bases, and the junction held 4 bases outside the gene matches. The CDR3 totals 14 residues. In the original analysis: Estimated nucleated cell counts came from reference gene primer amplification. Sequenced by immunoSEQ multiplex PCR; TCRdb stores in-frame clones only, minus some. Clonal size and the V and J genes are those of that table, whereas D and trimming came from the DNA. The table shows some 150,000 clones, with 80% to 90% occurring only once. V is TRBV9 and J is TRBJ2-7, with TRBD1 identical over 10 bases. The receptor's source is a woman in her forties with acute or convalescent COVID-19. Specimen: peripheral blood. Written as DNA, the CDR3 is TGTGCCAGCAGCGACCGGGACAGGGGATACGAGCAGTACTTC. Protein sequence: CASSDRDRGYEQYF.